One sample yielded the 30 T cell receptor beta chains listed below, sequenced in a study of spatial heterogeneity in lung cancer. Noted time point: sample taken at primary tumor resection. Whole RNA, which was extracted from tumor, nontumor lung tissue or frozen PBMC, was sequenced without any cell sorting. TCRdb called the 5' RACE reads again in MiXCR, with one record for every CDR3 protein. The sample has tens of thousands of distinct CDR3 sequences; 5.5% to 8% are singletons. This specimen consisted of PBMCs, obtained at surgery. The receptors come from a male donor with early-stage non-small cell lung cancer.

This clonotype was observed many times. The CDR3 region has the DNA TGCAGTGCTAGAGAAGTCGCGGGAGGGTTCAATGAGCAGTTCTTC. It codes for CSAREVAGGFNEQFF. The chain combines TRBV20-1 with TRBJ2-1, with 9 bases aligning to TRBD2. Losses at the gene ends were 0 bases for V and 6 bases for J; bases not matched to a gene: 6. CDR3 length: 15 residues. Germline V lookup: CDR1 DFQATT, CDR2 SNEGSKA (reference sequence).

The chain employs TRBV7-2 and TRBJ2-1; TRBD2 matches at 8 bases. V dropped 2 bases and J dropped 2; count of bases not matched to a gene: 5. The germline V gene encodes CDR1 SGHTA and CDR2 FQGNSA. The CDR3 is 16 amino acids. For the CDR3, the DNA is TGTGCCAGCAGCTTAAAAGGGACTAGAACCTACAATGAGCAGTTCTTC. Its protein is CASSLKGTRTYNEQFF.

The rearrangement joins TRBV13 to TRBJ1-1; D not resolved. Per germline, CDR1 PRHDT and CDR2 FYEKMQ (reference sequence). Between the trimmed V and J ends, which lost 5 bases and 3 bases, there was a span of 4 bases. The CDR3 length is 11 residues. This CDR3 reads CASSADTEAFF. In nucleotides, the CDR3 is TGTGCCAGCAGCGCCGACACTGAAGCTTTCTTT.

Many counts were recorded for this clonotype. The chain is built from TRBV14 and TRBJ1-4; D possibly corresponds to TRBD1 (6 bases). Germline V gives CDR1 SGHDN, CDR2 FVKESK. This CDR3 comprises 16 residues. Deletions cut 4 bases from V and 6 bases from J, with 18 bases between. The CDR3 loop is CASSPYARGGDEKLFF. CDR3 nucleotide sequence: TGTGCCAGCAGCCCTTACGCCAGGGGAGGGGATGAAAAACTGTTTTTT.

This clonotype was seen at least ten times. This chain links TRBV28 with TRBJ2-7; tentatively, D is TRBD1 (6 bases). Germline CDR1 reads MDHEN; CDR2 reads SYDVKM. V was trimmed by 6 bases and J by 7 bases, leaving 10 bases between them. The CDR3 consists of 11 residues. The CDR3 loop is CASRAGVEQYF. The CDR3 coding sequence is TGTGCCAGCAGAGCAGGGGTTGAGCAGTACTTC. Full variable domain (missing parts from reference TRBV28 and TRBJ2-7): DVKVTQSSRYLVKRTGEKVFLECVQDMDHENMFWYRQDPGLGLRLIYFSYDVKMKEKGDIPEGYSVSREKKERFSLILESASTNQTSMYLCASRAGVEQYFGPGTRLTVT.

This clonotype was detected ten times or more. This rearrangement joins TRBV14 to TRBJ2-7; 7 positions agree with TRBD1. Germline CDR1 reads SGHDN; CDR2 reads FVKESK. The junction had 7 bases not matched to a gene; V was cut back by 1 base and J by 1 base. The CDR3 extends over 16 amino acids. This CDR3 reads CASSQVVGQTSYEQYF. The DNA of the CDR3 is TGTGCCAGCAGCCAAGTAGTGGGACAGACTTCCTACGAGCAGTACTTC.

This clonotype came up many times. The CDR3 protein is CSVEASGETQYF. In DNA form, the CDR3 reads TGCAGCGTTGAGGCTAGCGGGGAGACCCAGTACTTC. V and J are TRBV29-1 and TRBJ2-5, with 8 bases fitting TRBD2. Per the germline V gene, CDR1 is SQVTM and CDR2 is ANQGSEA. CDR3 length: 12 amino acids. J lost 5 bases, V lost 3 bases, and 2 bases had no gene match.

This clonotype was recorded at least ten times. CDR3 sequence reads: CASSLGRRETQYF. Here the CDR3 DNA reads TGTGCCAGCAGCTTAGGACGGCGGGAGACCCAGTACTTC. This chain links TRBV7-3 with TRBJ2-5, with D hard to call. V was shortened by 2 bases and J by 5 bases, with 9 bases between the two germline ends. The germline CDR1 and CDR2 sequences are SGHTA and FQGTGA. The CDR3 consists of 13 residues.

The chain couples TRBV7-8 to TRBJ2-5; 8 bases align to TRBD2. Trimming removed 5 bases from V and 4 bases from J; junction bases left unmatched: 15. The germline gives CDR1 SGHVS, CDR2 FQNEAQ. This CDR3 is 17 amino acids long. The CDR3 spells CASSIGIGGAGGETQYF. In DNA, the CDR3 is TGTGCCAGCAGCATAGGAATCGGGGGGGCCGGAGGAGAGACCCAGTACTTC.

This clonotype showed up many times. The genes are TRBV9 and TRBJ2-7; 12 nucleotides align to TRBD1. The germline V gene has CDR1 SGDLS and CDR2 YYNGEE. Trimming cost V 0 bases and J 2 bases; bases outside gene matches: 6. The CDR3 loop spans 17 amino acids. The CDR3 DNA is TGTGCCAGCAGCGTAGAGGTCTGGGACAGGGGGCCCTACGAGCAGTACGTC. Translation: CASSVEVWDRGPYEQYV.

This clonotype occurred many times. This chain links TRBV20-1 with TRBJ2-3, with D unresolved. Germline CDR1 and CDR2: DFQATT and SNEGSKA (reference sequence). This CDR3 has 11 residues. Trimming took 5 bases from V and 7 from J, leaving 10 bases between them. CDR3 amino acids: CSAPQWNTQYF. The CDR3, as DNA: TGCAGTGCTCCCCAGTGGAATACGCAGTATTTT.

The chain carries TRBV10-1 and TRBJ2-7; no definite D call. Deletions cut 6 bases from V and 0 bases from J, with 12 bases between. This CDR3 is built from 14 residues. CDR1 is WNHNN and CDR2 is SYGVQD in the germline V gene (reference sequence). The CDR3 loop reads CASSDDLSSYEQYF. The CDR3 region has the DNA TGCGCCAGCAGCGACGACCTTTCCTCCTACGAGCAGTACTTC.

This sequence joins TRBV2 and TRBJ1-1; the match to TRBD1 covers 8 bases. Per germline, CDR1 SNHLY and CDR2 FYNNEI. The CDR3 consists of 13 residues. V dropped 5 bases and J dropped 7; count of bases not matched to a gene: 6. The CDR3: CASSLQGAGEAFF. CDR3 bases: TGTGCCAGCAGTCTTCAGGGGGCGGGTGAAGCTTTCTTT.

This chain uses TRBV5-4 with TRBJ2-5; TRBD1 matches 8 bases. The CDR3 runs 14 residues. V lost 4 bases and J lost 5; bases outside the gene matches: 7. In germline, CDR1 is SGHNT, CDR2 YYREEE (reference sequence). CDR3 region: CASSRRTGQETQYF. The CDR3 coding sequence is TGTGCCAGCAGCCGGAGGACAGGGCAGGAGACCCAGTACTTC.

This clonotype was seen ten or more times. The chain carries TRBV12-3 or TRBV12-4 and TRBJ2-6; D not certain. This CDR3 has 15 residues. V lost 5 bases to trimming and J lost 1 base, with 9 bases between them. The CDR3 nucleotides read TGTGCCAGCAGTCCACAAATTTCTGGGGCCAACGTCCTGACTTTC. Translating it yields CASSPQISGANVLTF.

This clonotype has a handful of counts. At one of its ends the junction is not consistent with the germline gene, which may arise from a read error. V gene TRBV20-1 combines with J gene TRBJ2-2; 9 nucleotides line up with TRBD1. The CDR3 contains 12 residues. Germline lookup yields CDR1 DFQATT and CDR2 SNEGSKA (reference sequence). The CDR3 is CSARFPGQGQIF. DNA of the CDR3: TGCAGTGCTAGATTCCCGGGACAGGGCCAGATTTTT.

This clonotype came up many times. The chain uses TRBV10-3 and TRBJ1-6, with D unresolved. V gave up 8 bases and J gave up 7 bases, with 12 bases separating them. Germline CDR1 ENHRY, CDR2 SYGVKD. CDR3 length equals 13 residues. The CDR3 bases are TGTGCCATCTATCGGGGAGGAAATTCACCCCTCCACTTT. Its protein is CAIYRGGNSPLHF.

The chain has TRBV6-6 and TRBJ2-7; no definite D call. Trimming removed 6 bases at V and 7 bases at J, with 16 bases between. CDR3 length equals 13 residues. Looked up from germline, CDR1 is MNHNY and CDR2 is SVGAGI (reference sequence). Written as DNA, the CDR3 is TGTGCCAGCAGGGCCGACGGGTTACGGGAGCAGTACGTC. The encoded protein is CASRADGLREQYV.

This clonotype was observed many times. The V gene is TRBV20-1, the J gene TRBJ1-1; D might be TRBD1 (6 bases). Between the trimmed V and J ends, which lost 6 bases and 5 bases, there was a span of 25 bases. This CDR3 has 16 amino acids. Germline V gene sequence: CDR1 DFQATT, CDR2 SNEGSKA (reference sequence). CDR3 in DNA: TGCAGTGCCTCGGGGGCCAGGGTGGGATTTAGGACTGAAGCTTTCTTT. Protein product: CSASGARVGFRTEAFF.

This clonotype was observed at least ten times. The chain couples TRBV20-1 to TRBJ1-2, with 12 bases identical to TRBD1. There are 15 residues in the CDR3. Germline loops: CDR1 DFQATT, CDR2 SNEGSKA (reference sequence). Trimming took 6 bases from V and 5 from J; bases not matched to a gene: 10. As DNA, the CDR3 is TGCAGTGCAAGGGGGACAGGGGGCGCAGAATATGGCTACACCTTC. The encoded protein is CSARGTGGAEYGYTF.

This clonotype occurred many times. V and J are TRBV5-1 and TRBJ2-3, with TRBD1 as a possible D gene (6 bases). V was pared by 5 bases and J by 5 bases, with 12 bases between. Germline V gene sequence: CDR1 SGHRS, CDR2 YFSETQ. This CDR3 comprises 13 residues. In DNA, the CDR3 is TGCGCCAGCAGAACAGGGATTGGAGATACGCAGTATTTT. Protein sequence: CASRTGIGDTQYF.

The chain recombines TRBV29-1 with TRBJ2-1; 7 positions match TRBD1. J was trimmed by 7 bases and V by 6 bases; bases with no gene match: 12. CDR1 is SQVTM and CDR2 is ANQGSEA in the germline V gene. This CDR3 spans 14 amino acids. The DNA for the CDR3 is TGCAGCGTGGACGGGACAGATCGGTGGAATGAGCAGTTCTTC. Translated: CSVDGTDRWNEQFF.

The chain employs TRBV11-2 and TRBJ2-2; D is undetermined. The V end was cut by 11 bases, the J end by 5 bases, with 15 bases between. This CDR3 is 13 amino acids long. CDR1 and CDR2 from the germline V gene are SGHAT and FQNNGV. The CDR3 nucleotides are TGTGCCGTATCCCCCCTGGAGACCGGGGAGCTGTTTTTT. Amino acid sequence: CAVSPLETGELFF.

This clonotype was counted at least ten times. The chain employs TRBV5-1 and TRBJ1-2; D is perhaps TRBD1 (6 bases). Germline V gene data show CDR1 as SGHRS and CDR2 as YFSETQ. The CDR3 is 15 residues long. V lost 3 bases and J lost 4, with 16 bases in between. The CDR3 loop reads CASSYRQSTGYGYTF. Written as DNA, the CDR3 is TGCGCCAGCAGCTACCGCCAATCGACAGGCTATGGCTACACCTTC. The whole variable domain, filled in from reference TRBV5-1 and TRBJ1-2, reads KAGVTQTPRYLIKTRGQQVTLSCSPISGHRSVSWYQQTPGQGLQFLFEYFSETQRNKGNFPGRFSGRQFSNSRSEMNVSTLELGDSALYLCASSYRQSTGYGYTFGSGTRLTVV.

There are many counts of this clonotype. The V and J genes are TRBV20-1 and TRBJ2-3; maybe TRBD2 (6 bases). CDR3 length equals 14 residues. Per germline, CDR1 DFQATT and CDR2 SNEGSKA (reference sequence). The V end was cut by 7 bases, the J end by 4 bases, with 18 bases between. The CDR3 nucleotides are TGCAGTGTCCTGACTAGGAAAGGCCCAGATACGCAGTATTTT. Translated: CSVLTRKGPDTQYF.

This clonotype was seen at least ten times. The rearrangement joins TRBV7-8 to TRBJ1-2; 8 bases match TRBD1. The CDR3 length is 14 residues. J lost 2 bases, V lost 5 bases, and 4 bases had no gene match. Per germline, CDR1 SGHVS and CDR2 FQNEAQ. DNA for the CDR3: TGTGCCAGCAGCCAAAACAGGGGGAACTATGGCTACACCTTC. Translation: CASSQNRGNYGYTF.

In this sample, this clonotype turned up many times. The chain employs TRBV12-3 or TRBV12-4 and TRBJ2-1, with a possible D match to TRBD2 (6 bases). V dropped 6 bases and J dropped 6 bases, with 15 bases sitting between them. This CDR3 contains 14 residues. In DNA form, the CDR3 reads TGTGCCAGCAGCCTGGACGGACTAACCAATGAGCAGTTCTTC. Its protein is CASSLDGLTNEQFF.

This clonotype was counted a few times. This sequence joins TRBV20-1 and TRBJ2-1, with 10 bases lining up with TRBD2. V trimming: 6 bases; J trimming: 6 bases; junction bases outside the gene matches: 8. The CDR3 consists of 14 residues. Germline CDR1 is DFQATT and CDR2 is SNEGSKA (reference sequence). CDR3 coding DNA: TGCAGTGCAGACAGCGGGAGGGGGACCAATGAGCAGTTCTTC. Translation: CSADSGRGTNEQFF.

Many counts were recorded for this clonotype. The chain combines TRBV12-3 or TRBV12-4 with TRBJ1-1; no firm D call. The CDR3 covers 16 residues. V gave up 3 bases and J gave up 0 bases, with 14 bases separating them. The CDR3 DNA sequence: TGTGCCAGCAGTTTTGGAGAGGTTTACATGAACACTGAAGCTTTCTTT. As protein: CASSFGEVYMNTEAFF.

The chain recombines TRBV5-1 with TRBJ2-7, with 10 positions matching TRBD1. Trimming at V came to 1 base and at J to 4 bases, leaving 11 bases not matched to a gene. Germline V lookup: CDR1 SGHRS, CDR2 YFSETQ. This CDR3 has 17 residues. CDR3 protein: CASSLTNTDRGQYEQYF. The DNA for the CDR3 is TGCGCCAGCAGCTTGACCAACACCGACAGGGGGCAATACGAGCAGTACTTC.